A selection of T cell receptor beta chains follows, all from one sample in a study of blood T cells in healthy people across ages. TCRdb processed the 5' RACE reads anew with MiXCR; each CDR3 protein has one entry. The table records fewer than 2,000,000 distinct CDR3 sequences, roughly two fifths of them present only once. Sample: blood. The source of these receptors is a human donor in good health. The CDR3 runs from the conserved cysteine through the conserved F or W. A D gene is named only where the DNA matches it firmly. Size is omitted from some rows. Given values are once, few, many or a class for expanded clones.

d_call,j_call,v_call,cdr3_length,clone_size,cdr3_nt,cdr3_aa
TRBD1,TRBJ2-3,TRBV12-3/TRBV12-4,13,.,TGTGCCAGCAGAAGGGACAGGTCAGATACGCAGTATTTT,CASRRDRSDTQYF
.,TRBJ1-1,TRBV29-1,13,.,TGCAGCGTTAACACCGAATCGCACACTGAAGCTTTCTTT,CSVNTESHTEAFF
TRBD1,TRBJ1-2,TRBV6-5,13,.,TGTGCCAGCACAACGACAGGGGGCTGTGGCTACACCTTC,CASTTTGGCGYTF
.,TRBJ2-1,TRBV29-1,13,once,TGCAGCGTCGGACAAATCTCCTACAATGAGCAGTTCTTC,CSVGQISYNEQFF
.,TRBJ2-5,TRBV5-1,15,.,TGCGCCAGCAGCTTGGGACTACGACTCCAAGAGACCCAGTACTTC,CASSLGLRLQETQYF
.,TRBJ1-2,TRBV6-1,15,few,TGTGCCAGCAGTGTGCTGGGACGTCGATTGGATGGCTACACCTTC,CASSVLGRRLDGYTF
.,TRBJ2-6,TRBV5-4,16,few,TGTGCCAGCAGCCCCCCTGATATCTCTGGGGCCAACGTCCTGACTTTC,CASSPPDISGANVLTF
TRBD1,TRBJ1-5,TRBV9,16,.,TGTGCCAGCAGCAAAGAGACCGGGACAGGGGATCAGCCCCAGCATTTT,CASSKETGTGDQPQHF
TRBD1,TRBJ1-6,TRBV6-2/TRBV6-3,14,few,TGTGCCAGCAAGCCGGGACAGGGGACTTCACCCCTCCACTTT,CASKPGQGTSPLHF
TRBD1,TRBJ2-2,TRBV5-5,18,few,TGTGCCAGCAGCTTGGCCCCGGGGACAGGGTTAAACACCGGGGAGCTGTTTTTT,CASSLAPGTGLNTGELFF
.,TRBJ2-1,TRBV12-3/TRBV12-4,13,.,TGTGCCAGCAGTCCATCACGTGACAATGAGCAGTTCTTC,CASSPSRDNEQFF
.,TRBJ1-2,TRBV6-2/TRBV6-3,12,.,TGTGCCAGCCGAGACCTGCTGTATGGCTACACCTTC,CASRDLLYGYTF
.,TRBJ1-1,TRBV7-2,14,.,TGTGCCAGCAGTCCACAGGGTATTGTCACTGAAGCTTTCTTT,CASSPQGIVTEAFF
.,TRBJ2-3,TRBV25-1,15,.,TGTGCCAGCAGTGAATTGGACCGGAGCACAGATACGCAGTATTTT,CASSELDRSTDTQYF